Sequencing of this T cell receptor (beta chain) was carried out in a study of blood T cell repertoires in COVID-19. Study background: Sample material is recorded as cDNA or gDNA derived from T cells, B-cell-depleted T cells, or PBMCs.

The repertoire was sequenced with immunoSEQ multiplex PCR; TCRdb's copy has only in-frame clones and lacks some. The sample records some 300,000 clones, roughly nine tenths being singletons. Trimming at V came to 5 bases and at J to 7 bases, leaving 5 bases not matched to a gene. The CDR3 is made up of 13 amino acids. Germline CDR1 MNHEY, CDR2 SVGEGT. The study recruited people aged about 18 to 90 years across roughly 25 US areas. Cohort placement rested on clinical history that participants reported themselves. All recovered Cohort 3 donors got two negative PCRs, got clearance, or saw symptom resolution.

Sequenced material: PBMCs or T cells enriched from blood (not recorded which). This TCR derives from a woman aged 35 to 49 who had recovered from COVID-19. The rearrangement links TRBV6-2 or TRBV6-3 to TRBJ1-2; 9 bases align to TRBD1. CDR3 DNA: TGTGCCAGCAGTAGACAGGGGGAGAGTGGCTACACCTTC. Its protein product is CASSRQGESGYTF.